This entry describes one T cell receptor beta chain. Antigen specificity is unknown. The CDR3 spans 16 residues. Trimming at V came to 5 bases and at J to 7 bases, leaving 10 bases not matched to a gene. Looked up from germline, CDR1 is LNHDA and CDR2 is SQIVND (reference sequence). The assay was immunoSEQ multiplex PCR, and TCRdb's table has in-frame clones only and misses some. The table includes 65,000 to 100,000 clones, 80% to 85% detected once. The sample belongs to a study of radiotherapy plus CTLA-4 blockade in lung cancer. Overall study: There were objective responses in 18% of patients, and around 30% had disease control.

Study-wide findings and caveats: TCR clones originating in tumors grew in number in blood after radiotherapy plus ipilimumab.

The material was peripheral blood, obtained from a patient treated with radiotherapy plus ipilimumab. The clonotype comes from a human donor with non-small cell lung cancer who had stable disease on radiotherapy plus ipilimumab. This sequence joins TRBV19 and TRBJ1-6; 8 bases match TRBD1. The CDR3 nucleotides read TGTGCCAGTAGTCGCAGACAGGGGCAGGTAAATTCACCCCTCCACTTT. This encodes CASSRRQGQVNSPLHF.